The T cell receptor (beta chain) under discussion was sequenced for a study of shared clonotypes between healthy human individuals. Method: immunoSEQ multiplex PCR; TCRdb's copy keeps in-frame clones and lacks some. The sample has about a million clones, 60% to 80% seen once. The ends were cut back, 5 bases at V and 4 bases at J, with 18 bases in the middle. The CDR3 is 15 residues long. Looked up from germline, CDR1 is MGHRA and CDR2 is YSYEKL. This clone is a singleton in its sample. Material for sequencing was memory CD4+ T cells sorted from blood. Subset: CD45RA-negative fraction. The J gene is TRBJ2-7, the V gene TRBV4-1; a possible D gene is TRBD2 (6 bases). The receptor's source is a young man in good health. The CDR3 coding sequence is TGCGCCAGCAGCGTCCGGGACTTTCTAACTTACGAGCAGTACTTC. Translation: CASSVRDFLTYEQYF.